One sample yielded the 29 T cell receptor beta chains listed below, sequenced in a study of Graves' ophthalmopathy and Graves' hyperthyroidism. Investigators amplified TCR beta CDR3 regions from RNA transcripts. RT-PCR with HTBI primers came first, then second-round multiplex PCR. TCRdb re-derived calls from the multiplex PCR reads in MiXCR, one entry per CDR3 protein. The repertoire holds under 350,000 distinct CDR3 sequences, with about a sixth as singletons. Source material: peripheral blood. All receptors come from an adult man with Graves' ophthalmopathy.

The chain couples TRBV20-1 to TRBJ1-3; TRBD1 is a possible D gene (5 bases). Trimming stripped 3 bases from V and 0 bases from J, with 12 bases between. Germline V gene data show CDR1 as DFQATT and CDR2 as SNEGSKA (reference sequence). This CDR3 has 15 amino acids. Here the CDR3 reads CSASQGAGSGNTIYF. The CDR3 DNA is TGCAGTGCTAGTCAGGGTGCCGGCTCTGGAAACACCATATATTTT.

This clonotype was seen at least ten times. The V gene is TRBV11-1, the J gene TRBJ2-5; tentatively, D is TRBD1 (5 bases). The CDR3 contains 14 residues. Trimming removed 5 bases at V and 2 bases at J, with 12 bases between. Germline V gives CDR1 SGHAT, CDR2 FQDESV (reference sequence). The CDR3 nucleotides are TGTGCCAGCAGCAACAGACAGTTACAAGAGACCCAGTACTTC. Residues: CASSNRQLQETQYF.

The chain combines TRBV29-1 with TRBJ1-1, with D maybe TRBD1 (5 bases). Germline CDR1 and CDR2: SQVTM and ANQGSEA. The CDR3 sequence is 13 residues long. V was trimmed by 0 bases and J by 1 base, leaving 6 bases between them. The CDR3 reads CSVEEGANTEAFF. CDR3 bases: TGCAGCGTTGAAGAAGGGGCGAACACTGAAGCTTTCTTT. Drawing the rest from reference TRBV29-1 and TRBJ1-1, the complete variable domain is SAVISQKPSRDICQRGTSLTIQCQVDSQVTMMFWYRQQPGQSLTLIATANQGSEATYESGFVIDKFPISRPNLTFSTLTVSNMSPEDSSIYLCSVEEGANTEAFFGQGTRLTVV.

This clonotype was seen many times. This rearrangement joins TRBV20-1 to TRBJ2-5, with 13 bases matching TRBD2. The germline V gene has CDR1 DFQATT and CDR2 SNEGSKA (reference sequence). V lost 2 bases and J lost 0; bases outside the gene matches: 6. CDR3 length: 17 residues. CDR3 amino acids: CSARRTSGRGHQETQYF. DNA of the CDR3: TGCAGTGCTAGACGCACTAGCGGGAGGGGACACCAAGAGACCCAGTACTTC.

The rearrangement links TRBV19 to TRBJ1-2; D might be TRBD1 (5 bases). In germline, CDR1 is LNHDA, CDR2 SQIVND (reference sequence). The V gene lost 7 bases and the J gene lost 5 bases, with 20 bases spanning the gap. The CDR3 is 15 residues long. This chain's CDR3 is CASKGVGPGPYGYTF. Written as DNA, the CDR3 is TGTGCCAGTAAAGGGGTGGGACCCGGTCCTTATGGCTACACCTTC.

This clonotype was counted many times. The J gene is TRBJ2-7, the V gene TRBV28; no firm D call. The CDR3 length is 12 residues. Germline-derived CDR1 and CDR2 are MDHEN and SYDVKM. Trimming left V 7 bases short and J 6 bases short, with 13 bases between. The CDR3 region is CASTSIGFEQYF. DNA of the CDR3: TGTGCCAGCACTTCAATCGGGTTCGAGCAGTACTTC.

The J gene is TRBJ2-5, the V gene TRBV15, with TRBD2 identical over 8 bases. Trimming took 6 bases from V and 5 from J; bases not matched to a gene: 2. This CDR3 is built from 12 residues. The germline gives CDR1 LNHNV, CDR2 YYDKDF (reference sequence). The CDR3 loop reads CATRPGGETQYF. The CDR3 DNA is TGTGCCACCAGGCCGGGGGGGGAGACCCAGTACTTC. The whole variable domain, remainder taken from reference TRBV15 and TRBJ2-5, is DAMVIQNPRYQVTQFGKPVTLSCSQTLNHNVMYWYQQKSSQAPKLLFHYYDKDFNNEADTPDNFQSRRPNTSFCFLDIRSPGLGDTAMYLCATRPGGETQYFGPGTRLLVL.

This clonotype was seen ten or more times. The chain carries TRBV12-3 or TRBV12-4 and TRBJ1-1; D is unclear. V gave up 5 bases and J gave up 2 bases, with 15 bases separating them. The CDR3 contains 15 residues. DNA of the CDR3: TGTGCCAGCAGTCTCCCAAGAGAGGGAAACACTGAAGCTTTCTTT. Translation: CASSLPREGNTEAFF.

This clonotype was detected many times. The CDR3 bases are TGTGCCAGCAGTCGCGGACAGGCTGGAAACACCATATATTTT. It yields the protein CASSRGQAGNTIYF. The chain employs TRBV6-1 and TRBJ1-3, with 7 bases aligning to TRBD1. CDR1 and CDR2 from the germline V gene are MNHNS and SASEGT. The CDR3 spans 14 residues. The trim removed 5 bases at V and 2 bases at J, leaving 3 bases unmatched.

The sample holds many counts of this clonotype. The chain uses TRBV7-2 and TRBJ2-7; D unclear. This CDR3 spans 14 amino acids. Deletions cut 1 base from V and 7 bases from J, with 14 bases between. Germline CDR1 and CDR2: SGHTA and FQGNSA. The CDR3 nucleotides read TGTGCCAGCAGCTTAGGACTTTATGGTGGTGAGCAGTACTTC. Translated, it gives CASSLGLYGGEQYF.

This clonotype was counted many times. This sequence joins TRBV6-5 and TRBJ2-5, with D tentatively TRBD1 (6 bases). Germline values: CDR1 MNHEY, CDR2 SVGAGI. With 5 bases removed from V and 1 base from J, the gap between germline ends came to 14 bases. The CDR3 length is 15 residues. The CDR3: CASSLRTGSQETQYF. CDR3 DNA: TGTGCCAGCAGTCTTCGAACAGGGAGCCAAGAGACCCAGTACTTC.

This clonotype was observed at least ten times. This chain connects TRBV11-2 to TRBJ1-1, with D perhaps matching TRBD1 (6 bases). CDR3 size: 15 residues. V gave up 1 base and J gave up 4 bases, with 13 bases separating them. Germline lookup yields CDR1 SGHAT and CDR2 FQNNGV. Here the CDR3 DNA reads TGTGCCAGCAGCTTAGTTGGGGGGCGCATCACTGAAGCTTTCTTT. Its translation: CASSLVGGRITEAFF. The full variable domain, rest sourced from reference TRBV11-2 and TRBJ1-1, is EAGVAQSPRYKIIEKRQSVAFWCNPISGHATLYWYQQILGQGPKLLIQFQNNGVVDDSQLPKDRFSAERLKGVDSTLKIQPAKLEDSAVYLCASSLVGGRITEAFFGQGTRLTVV.

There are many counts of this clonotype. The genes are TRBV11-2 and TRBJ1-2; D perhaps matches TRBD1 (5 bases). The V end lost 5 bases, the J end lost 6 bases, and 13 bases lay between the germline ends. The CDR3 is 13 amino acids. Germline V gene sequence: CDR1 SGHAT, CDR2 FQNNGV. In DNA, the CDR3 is TGTGCCAGCAGCCCGGTGGGGACGGATGGCTACACCTTC. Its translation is CASSPVGTDGYTF.

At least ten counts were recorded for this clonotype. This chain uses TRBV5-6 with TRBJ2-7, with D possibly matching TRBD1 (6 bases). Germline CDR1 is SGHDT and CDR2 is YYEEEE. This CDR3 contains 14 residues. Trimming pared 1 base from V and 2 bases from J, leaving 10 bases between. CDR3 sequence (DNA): TGTGCCAGCAGCTTGCTCGGACAGACCTACGAGCAGTACTTC. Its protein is CASSLLGQTYEQYF.

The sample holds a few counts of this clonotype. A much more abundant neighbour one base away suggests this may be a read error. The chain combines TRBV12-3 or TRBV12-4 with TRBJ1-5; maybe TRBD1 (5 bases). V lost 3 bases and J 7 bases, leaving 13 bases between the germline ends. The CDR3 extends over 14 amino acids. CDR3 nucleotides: TGTGCCAGCAGTTTGTTGGGGGTCAGCCAGCCCCAGCATTTT. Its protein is CASSLLGVSQPQHF.

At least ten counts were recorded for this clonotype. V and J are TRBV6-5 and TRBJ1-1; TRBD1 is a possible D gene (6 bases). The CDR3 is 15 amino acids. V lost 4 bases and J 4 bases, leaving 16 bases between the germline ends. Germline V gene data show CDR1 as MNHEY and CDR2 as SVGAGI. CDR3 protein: CASSWTAGGGTEAFF. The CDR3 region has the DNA TGTGCCAGCAGTTGGACAGCTGGCGGGGGCACTGAAGCTTTCTTT.

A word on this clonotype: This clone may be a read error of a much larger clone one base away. The CDR3 coding sequence is TGTGCCAGCATCGTATATGACAGGGCTTCACCCCTCCACTTT. Translating gives CASIVYDRASPLHF. The J gene is TRBJ1-6, the V gene TRBV9, with TRBD1 identical over 7 bases. CDR1 is SGDLS and CDR2 is YYNGEE in the germline V gene. This CDR3 is 14 amino acids long.

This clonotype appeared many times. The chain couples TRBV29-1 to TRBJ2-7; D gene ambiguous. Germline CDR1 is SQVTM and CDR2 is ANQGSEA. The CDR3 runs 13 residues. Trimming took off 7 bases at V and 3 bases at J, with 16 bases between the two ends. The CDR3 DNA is TGCAGCGCTCGTGACTCCAGAGACTACGAGCAGTACTTC. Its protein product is CSARDSRDYEQYF.

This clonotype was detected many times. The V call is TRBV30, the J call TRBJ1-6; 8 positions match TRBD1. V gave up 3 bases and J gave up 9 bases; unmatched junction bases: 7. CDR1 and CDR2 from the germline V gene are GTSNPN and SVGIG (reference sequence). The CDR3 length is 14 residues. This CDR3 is CAWRSGTGTSPLHF. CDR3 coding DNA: TGTGCCTGGAGGTCCGGGACAGGAACTTCACCCCTCCACTTT.

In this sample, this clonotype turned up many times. Written as DNA, the CDR3 is TGTGCCTGGAGCTTCGGAGGCAGCTCCTACGAGCAGTACTTC. Its protein is CAWSFGGSSYEQYF. V usage is TRBV30 and J usage is TRBJ2-7; possibly TRBD2 for D (5 bases). CDR1 and CDR2 from the germline V gene are GTSNPN and SVGIG (reference sequence). There are 14 residues in the CDR3. Trimming pared 3 bases from V and 0 bases from J, leaving 12 bases between.

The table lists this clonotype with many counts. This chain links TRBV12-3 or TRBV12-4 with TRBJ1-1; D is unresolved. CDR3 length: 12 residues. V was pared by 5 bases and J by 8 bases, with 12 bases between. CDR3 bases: TGTGCCAGCAGTCCAGGCCCGAAGGAAGCTTTCTTT. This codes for CASSPGPKEAFF.

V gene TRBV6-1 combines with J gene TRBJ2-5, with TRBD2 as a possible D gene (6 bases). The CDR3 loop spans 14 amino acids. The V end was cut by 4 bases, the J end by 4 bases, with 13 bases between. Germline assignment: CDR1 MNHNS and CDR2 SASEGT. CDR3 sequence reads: CASSVFSGLETQYF. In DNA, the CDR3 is TGTGCCAGCAGTGTTTTTAGCGGCTTAGAGACCCAGTACTTC.

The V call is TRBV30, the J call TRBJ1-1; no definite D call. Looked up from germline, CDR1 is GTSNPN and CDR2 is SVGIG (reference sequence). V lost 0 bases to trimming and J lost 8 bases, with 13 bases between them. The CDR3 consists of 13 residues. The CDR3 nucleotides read TGTGCCTGGAGTGTCGATCACAGAGACGAAGCTTTCTTT. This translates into CAWSVDHRDEAFF.

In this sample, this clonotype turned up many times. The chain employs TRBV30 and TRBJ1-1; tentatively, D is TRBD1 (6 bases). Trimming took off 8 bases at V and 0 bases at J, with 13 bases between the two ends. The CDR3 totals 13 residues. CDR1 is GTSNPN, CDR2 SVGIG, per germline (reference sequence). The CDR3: CAGLDSLNTEAFF. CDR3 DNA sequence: TGTGCCGGACTGGACAGCTTGAACACTGAAGCTTTCTTT.

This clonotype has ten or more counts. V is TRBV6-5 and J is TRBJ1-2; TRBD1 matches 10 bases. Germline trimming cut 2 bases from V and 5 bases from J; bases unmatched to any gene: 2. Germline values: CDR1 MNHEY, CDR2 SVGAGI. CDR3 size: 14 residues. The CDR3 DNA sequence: TGTGCCAGCAGTTACGGGACAGGGGTGTATGGCTACACCTTC. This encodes CASSYGTGVYGYTF.

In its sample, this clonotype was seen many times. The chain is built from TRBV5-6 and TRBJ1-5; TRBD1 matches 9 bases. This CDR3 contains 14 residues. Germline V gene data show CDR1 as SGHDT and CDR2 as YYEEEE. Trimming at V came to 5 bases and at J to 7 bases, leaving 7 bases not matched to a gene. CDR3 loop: CASSYRGPEQPQHF. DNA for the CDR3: TGTGCCAGCAGTTACAGGGGGCCGGAACAGCCCCAGCATTTT.

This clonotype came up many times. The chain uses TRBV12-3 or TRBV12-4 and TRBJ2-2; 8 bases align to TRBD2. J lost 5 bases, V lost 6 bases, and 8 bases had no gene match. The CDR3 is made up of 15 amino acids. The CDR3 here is CASSLLAAGTGELFF. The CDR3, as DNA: TGTGCCAGCAGCTTACTAGCGGCGGGTACCGGGGAGCTGTTTTTT.

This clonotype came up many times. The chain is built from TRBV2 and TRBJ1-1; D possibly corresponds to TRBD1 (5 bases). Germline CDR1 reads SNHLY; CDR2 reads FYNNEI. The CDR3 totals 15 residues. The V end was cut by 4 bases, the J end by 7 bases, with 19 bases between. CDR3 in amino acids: CASSGSEGFGSEAFF. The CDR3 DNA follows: TGTGCCAGCAGTGGAAGTGAGGGGTTCGGCAGTGAAGCTTTCTTT.

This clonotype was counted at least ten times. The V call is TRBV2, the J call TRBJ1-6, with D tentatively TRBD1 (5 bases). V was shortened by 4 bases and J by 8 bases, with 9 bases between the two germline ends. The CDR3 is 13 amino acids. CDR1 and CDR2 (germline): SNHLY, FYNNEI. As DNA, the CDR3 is TGTGCCAGCAGTGGACAGTTTGATTCACCCCTCCACTTT. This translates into CASSGQFDSPLHF.